One and the same sample provided the 19 T cell receptor beta chains below, sequenced in a study of T cells in Graves' hyperthyroidism and ophthalmopathy. TCR beta CDR3 regions were amplified from RNA transcripts. HTBI primers were used for first-round RT-PCR of the TCR CDR3. Via MiXCR, TCRdb re-called the multiplex PCR reads, giving one row per CDR3 protein. The table lists approximately 400,000 distinct CDR3 sequences, more than 20% of them singletons. Source material: blood. These receptors were collected from a man aged 50 or older with Graves' hyperthyroidism.

The rearrangement joins TRBV7-9 to TRBJ2-7; 9 nucleotides match TRBD2. The CDR3 is 15 amino acids. Per germline, CDR1 SEHNR and CDR2 FQNEAQ (reference sequence). V was clipped by 3 bases and J by 3 bases; unmatched bases: 6. The CDR3 is CASSFGGRGIYEQYF. In nucleotides, the CDR3 is TGTGCCAGCAGCTTTGGCGGGAGGGGGATCTACGAGCAGTACTTC.

The chain is built from TRBV9 and TRBJ2-2; TRBD2 aligns across 9 bases. Germline trimming cut 2 bases from V and 0 bases from J; bases unmatched to any gene: 2. Germline V gene lookup returns CDR1 SGDLS and CDR2 YYNGEE. The CDR3 length is 16 residues. The CDR3 bases are TGTGCCAGCAGCGTTAGACTAGCGGCGAACACCGGGGAGCTGTTTTTT. Translating it yields CASSVRLAANTGELFF. Drawing the rest from reference TRBV9 and TRBJ2-2, the complete variable domain is DSGVTQTPKHLITATGQRVTLRCSPRSGDLSVYWYQQSLDQGLQFLIQYYNGEERAKGNILERFSAQQFPDLHSELNLSSLELGDSALYFCASSVRLAANTGELFFGEGSRLTVL.

This rearrangement joins TRBV6-2 or TRBV6-3 to TRBJ1-5, with D hard to call. Germline values: CDR1 MNHEY, CDR2 SVGEGT. The V gene lost 5 bases and the J gene lost 3 bases, with 5 bases spanning the gap. The CDR3 covers 12 residues. CDR3 region: CASSRTNQPQHF. The CDR3 bases are TGTGCCAGCAGTCGGACCAATCAGCCCCAGCATTTT.

This clonotype has only a few counts. This chain links TRBV7-9 with TRBJ2-3; D perhaps matches TRBD1 (6 bases). Germline V gene data show CDR1 as SEHNR and CDR2 as FQNEAQ (reference sequence). The V end was cut by 1 base, the J end by 13 bases, with 9 bases between. This CDR3 comprises 11 residues. The CDR3 nucleotides read TGTGCCAGCAGCTTAGAGGGGGAGAAGTATTTT. Its protein is CASSLEGEKYF.

This clonotype occurred many times. The gene calls are TRBV11-2 and TRBJ2-3, with 7 bases matching TRBD2. V was clipped by 2 bases and J by 3 bases; unmatched bases: 11. The CDR3 is 17 amino acids. Per the germline V gene, CDR1 is SGHAT and CDR2 is FQNNGV. The CDR3 reads CASSLIGSGIDTDTQYF. The CDR3 nucleotides read TGTGCCAGCAGCTTAATAGGGAGCGGGATAGATACAGATACGCAGTATTTT.

This chain connects TRBV5-1 to TRBJ2-7, with TRBD2 as a possible D gene (6 bases). In germline, CDR1 is SGHRS, CDR2 YFSETQ. Trimming took off 3 bases at V and 1 base at J, with 11 bases between the two ends. The CDR3 totals 14 residues. The CDR3 spells CASSWDWGSYEQYF. The CDR3 bases are TGCGCCAGCAGCTGGGACTGGGGGTCCTACGAGCAGTACTTC.

This clonotype has a handful of counts. The chain couples TRBV20-1 to TRBJ2-7, with 7 bases aligning to TRBD2. The CDR3 is 14 amino acids. Germline CDR1 is DFQATT and CDR2 is SNEGSKA (reference sequence). The junction had 5 bases not matched to a gene; V was cut back by 1 base and J by 2 bases. CDR3 loop: CSARASGTTYEQYF. The CDR3, as DNA: TGCAGTGCTAGAGCGAGCGGGACCACCTACGAGCAGTACTTC.

This chain links TRBV20-1 with TRBJ2-2, with 9 bases lining up with TRBD1. After removal of 6 bases from V and 7 bases from J, the junction contained 6 bases not matched to a gene. The CDR3 extends over 13 amino acids. The germline V gene has CDR1 DFQATT and CDR2 SNEGSKA (reference sequence). This CDR3 is CSATDRGDGELFF. CDR3 nucleotide sequence: TGCAGTGCCACAGACAGGGGGGACGGGGAGCTGTTTTTT.

This clonotype was found many times. V gene TRBV3-1 combines with J gene TRBJ2-3; no firm D call. The CDR3 is 11 amino acids. Germline loops: CDR1 LGHDT, CDR2 YNNKEL (reference sequence). Trimming removed 1 base from V and 7 bases from J, with 3 bases in between. For the CDR3, the DNA is TGTGCCAGCAGCCAAGGGAATACGCAGTATTTT. Encoded protein: CASSQGNTQYF.

There are many counts of this clonotype. The chain couples TRBV11-2 to TRBJ2-7; no clear D. Trimming pared 5 bases from V and 3 bases from J, leaving 11 bases between. The CDR3 loop spans 13 amino acids. Per germline, CDR1 SGHAT and CDR2 FQNNGV. The CDR3 DNA is TGTGCCAGCAGCATGGGATTCGACTACGAGCAGTACTTC. It is translated as CASSMGFDYEQYF.

This clonotype has only a few counts. V gene TRBV9 combines with J gene TRBJ2-1; possible D gene TRBD2, 5 bases. The CDR3 consists of 13 residues. Germline V gene lookup returns CDR1 SGDLS and CDR2 YYNGEE. Trimming left V 0 bases short and J 9 bases short, with 10 bases between. The CDR3 region is CASSVATGSEQFF. In nucleotides, the CDR3 is TGTGCCAGCAGCGTAGCTACGGGGAGTGAGCAGTTCTTC.

This chain uses TRBV11-3 with TRBJ2-1; 7 nucleotides line up with TRBD2. The V segment lost 2 bases and the J segment 2 bases; nucleotides outside the gene matches: 6. CDR1 and CDR2 from the germline V gene are SGHNT and YENEEA. The CDR3 covers 16 residues. Here the CDR3 DNA reads TGTGCCAGCAGCTTATATTCCAGCGGGGCCTACAATGAGCAGTTCTTC. It encodes CASSLYSSGAYNEQFF.

This clonotype was detected many times. The chain carries TRBV3-1 and TRBJ2-7; 13 positions match TRBD2. The CDR3 length is 16 residues. The germline V gene encodes CDR1 LGHDT and CDR2 YNNKEL (reference sequence). Germline trimming cut 3 bases from V and 4 bases from J; bases unmatched to any gene: 6. CDR3 nucleotides: TGTGCCAGCAGCCACGTACTAGCGGGAGGGCCTTACGAGCAGTACTTC. Translation: CASSHVLAGGPYEQYF.

In this sample, this clonotype turned up many times. V and J are TRBV12-3 or TRBV12-4 and TRBJ2-7; 9 bases are a match to TRBD1. J was trimmed by 5 bases and V by 6 bases; bases with no gene match: 2. The CDR3 has 12 amino acids. Here the CDR3 reads CASSWDRDEQYF. The CDR3 bases are TGTGCCAGCAGCTGGGACAGGGACGAGCAGTACTTC.

The rearrangement uses TRBV6-1 and TRBJ2-1, with 9 bases fitting TRBD2. Germline lookup yields CDR1 MNHNS and CDR2 SASEGT. Losses at the gene ends were 8 bases for V and 8 bases for J; bases not matched to a gene: 7. The CDR3 consists of 13 residues. The CDR3 region is CASAGLAADEQFF. For the CDR3, the DNA is TGTGCCAGCGCGGGACTAGCAGCGGATGAGCAGTTCTTC.

Details on this clonotype: The CDR3 does not end in the conserved phenylalanine or tryptophan, so this is likely a read error. V is TRBV27 and J is TRBJ2-3; no definite D call. The V gene lost 6 bases and the J gene lost 2 bases, with 15 bases spanning the gap. The germline CDR1 and CDR2 sequences are MNHEY and SMNVEV (reference sequence). The CDR3 has 15 amino acids. The CDR3 coding sequence is TGTGCCAGCAGGACCAAGGGAAGGACCACAGATACGCAGTATTCT. Translated: CASRTKGRTTDTQYS.

This sequence joins TRBV11-2 and TRBJ2-5, with 8 bases matching TRBD2. This CDR3 is built from 15 residues. V lost 4 bases and J lost 5; bases outside the gene matches: 9. Germline CDR1 SGHAT, CDR2 FQNNGV. CDR3 DNA sequence: TGTGCCAGCAGCTCCCCGGGGGGCGGGAGGGAGACCCAGTACTTC. Its protein is CASSSPGGGRETQYF.

V usage is TRBV7-2 and J usage is TRBJ1-5; TRBD1 matches 9 bases. V was clipped by 5 bases and J by 6 bases; unmatched bases: 8. CDR1 and CDR2 (germline): SGHTA, FQGNSA. This CDR3 is 15 amino acids long. The CDR3 DNA sequence: TGTGCCAGCAGCAGAGGGACAGGGAGCGCTCAGCCCCAGCATTTT. Protein product: CASSRGTGSAQPQHF. The full variable domain, rest sourced from reference TRBV7-2 and TRBJ1-5, is GAGVSQSPSNKVTEKGKDVELRCDPISGHTALYWYRQSLGQGLEFLIYFQGNSAPDKSGLPSDRFSAERTGGSVSTLTIQRTQQEDSAVYLCASSRGTGSAQPQHFGDGTRLSIL.

About this clonotype itself: This sequence may be a read error, since a much larger clone differs from it by one base. The rearrangement links TRBV7-9 to TRBJ1-5, with D unclear. This CDR3 contains 12 residues. Germline V gene lookup returns CDR1 SEHNR and CDR2 FQNEAQ (reference sequence). V was trimmed by 1 base and J by 7 bases, leaving 5 bases between them. CDR3 in DNA: TGTGCCAGCAGCTTAGGAGAACAGCCCCAGCATTTT. Amino acid sequence: CASSLGEQPQHF.